The clone carrying this T cell receptor beta chain was picked up one time. The table came from immunoSEQ multiplex PCR; TCRdb's copy has only in-frame clones and leaves some out. The sample consists of over 70,000 clones, almost 98% of them appearing once. These data come from a study of technical replicates of blood from several donors. The TCR comes from a human donor in good health. Sequenced input: T cells isolated from PBMCs.

DNA of the CDR3: TGTGCCAGCAGTGCACAGGGTTCGTCTGGAAACACCATATATTTT. This sequence encodes CASSAQGSSGNTIYF. This chain uses TRBV6-1 with TRBJ1-3; possible D gene TRBD1, 6 bases. The CDR3 consists of 15 residues. V was pared by 4 bases and J by 1 base, with 11 bases between. The germline V gene encodes CDR1 MNHNS and CDR2 SASEGT.